Below, 6 T cell receptor beta chains from the same sample are listed, as sequenced in a study of blood T cell repertoires in COVID-19. Libraries were prepared by immunoSEQ multiplex PCR; TCRdb keeps only in-frame clonotypes and omits some of them. The table lists around 130,000 clones, over 60% of them singletons. Source material: peripheral blood. These receptor sequences come from a human donor in a cohort sampled during active COVID-19.

The chain has TRBV24-1 and TRBJ2-1; 12 bases map to TRBD2. V was pared by 3 bases and J by 1 base, with 6 bases of the junction left unmatched. Per the germline V gene, CDR1 is KGHDR and CDR2 is SFDVKD. CDR3 length equals 18 residues. CDR3 DNA: TGTGCCACCAGTGATCTAGCGGGAGGGCCGGTTTCCTACAATGAGCAGTTCTTC. Translating it yields CATSDLAGGPVSYNEQFF.

The chain couples TRBV4-1 to TRBJ1-1, with a possible D match to TRBD1 (5 bases). The CDR3 consists of 15 residues. Trimming cost V 7 bases and J 0 bases, with 15 bases left between them. The germline V gene has CDR1 MGHRA and CDR2 YSYEKL. The CDR3 region is CASKRGSLMNTEAFF. CDR3 bases: TGCGCCAGCAAAAGGGGCAGCCTCATGAACACTGAAGCTTTCTTT.

The chain is built from TRBV27 and TRBJ1-3, with unresolved D. V was clipped by 3 bases and J by 0 bases, with 15 bases between them. CDR1 and CDR2 from the germline V gene are MNHEY and SMNVEV (reference sequence). The CDR3 sequence is 17 residues long. The CDR3 here is CASSFRIRLYSGNTIYF. For the CDR3, the DNA is TGTGCCAGCAGTTTTCGGATCAGACTATACTCTGGAAACACCATATATTTT.

CDR3 DNA: TGTGCCAGCAGCATCGGGACTAGCGGGAGGGGAAAAGAGACCCAGTACTTC. This translates into CASSIGTSGRGKETQYF. The chain has TRBV28 and TRBJ2-5; 16 bases line up with TRBD2. Germline lookup yields CDR1 MDHEN and CDR2 SYDVKM. The CDR3 has 17 amino acids. The J segment lost 3 bases and the V segment lost 6 bases, leaving 7 bases of the junction unmatched.

The rearrangement joins TRBV30 to TRBJ2-7; 11 nucleotides agree with TRBD1. The CDR3 contains 15 residues. V was clipped by 3 bases and J by 6 bases; unmatched bases: 10. Germline V lookup: CDR1 GTSNPN, CDR2 SVGIG (reference sequence). CDR3 sequence (DNA): TGTGCCTGGAGAGTCCCCGGGACAGGGGGTAGCGAGCAGTACTTC. This codes for CAWRVPGTGGSEQYF.

This clone was found once. The CDR3 DNA reads as TGCGCCAGTAACAACTACGAGCAGTACTTC. Translation gives CASNNYEQYF. The chain carries TRBV10-1 and TRBJ2-7; the D is unclear. This CDR3 spans 10 amino acids. CDR1 WNHNN and CDR2 SYGVQD come from the germline V gene (reference sequence). V shed 9 bases and J shed 3 bases, with 6 bases lying between them.